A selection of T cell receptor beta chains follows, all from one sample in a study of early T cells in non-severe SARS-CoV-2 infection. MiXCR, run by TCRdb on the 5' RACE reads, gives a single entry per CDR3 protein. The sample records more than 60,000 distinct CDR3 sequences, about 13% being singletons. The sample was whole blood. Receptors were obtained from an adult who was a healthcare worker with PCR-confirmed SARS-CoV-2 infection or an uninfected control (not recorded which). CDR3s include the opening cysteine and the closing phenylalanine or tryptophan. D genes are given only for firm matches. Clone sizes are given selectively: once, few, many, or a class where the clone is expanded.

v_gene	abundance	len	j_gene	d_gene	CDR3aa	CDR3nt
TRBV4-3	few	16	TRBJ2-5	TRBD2	CASSQVLAGAGETQYF	TGCGCCAGCAGCCAAGTTCTAGCGGGAGCTGGGGAGACCCAGTACTTC
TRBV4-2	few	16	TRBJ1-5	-	CASSQETGISNQPQHF	TGTGCCAGCAGCCAAGAGACAGGAATTAGCAATCAGCCCCAGCATTTT
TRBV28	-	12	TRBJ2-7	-	CASSILSYEQYF	TGTGCCAGCAGCATCCTCTCCTACGAGCAGTACTTC
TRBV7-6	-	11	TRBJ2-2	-	CASSQSGELFF	TGTGCCAGCAGCCAGAGCGGGGAGCTGTTTTTT
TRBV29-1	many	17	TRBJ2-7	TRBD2	CSVEEPKGGFSAYEQYF	TGCAGCGTTGAAGAACCGAAGGGAGGGTTTAGCGCCTACGAGCAGTACTTC
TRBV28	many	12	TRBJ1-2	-	CASSPSNYGYTF	TGTGCCAGCAGTCCCTCTAACTATGGCTACACCTTC
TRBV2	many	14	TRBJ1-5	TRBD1	CASRGQGRSQPQHF	TGTGCCAGCAGAGGACAGGGAAGGAGTCAGCCCCAGCATTTT
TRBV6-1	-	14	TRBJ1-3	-	CASSPNSSGNTIYF	TGTGCCAGCAGTCCCAACAGCTCTGGAAACACCATATATTTT
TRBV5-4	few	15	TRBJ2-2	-	CASTSSRADTGELFF	TGTGCCAGCACCTCAAGCCGAGCCGACACCGGGGAGCTGTTTTTT
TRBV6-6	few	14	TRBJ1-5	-	CASSYKNSNQPQHF	TGTGCCAGCAGTTACAAAAATAGCAATCAGCCCCAGCATTTT
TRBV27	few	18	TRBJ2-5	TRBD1	CASSLSLGRGQEGETQYF	TGTGCCAGCAGTTTATCGTTGGGAAGGGGACAGGAGGGAGAGACCCAGTACTTC
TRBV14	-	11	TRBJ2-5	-	CASSQAKTQYF	TGTGCCAGCAGCCAAGCCAAGACCCAGTACTTC
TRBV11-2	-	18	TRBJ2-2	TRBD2	CASSPGGSGILNTGELFF	TGTGCCAGCAGCCCCGGTGGTAGCGGGATCCTAAACACCGGGGAGCTGTTTTTT
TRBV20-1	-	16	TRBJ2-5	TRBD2	CSARDPLTSGKETQYF	TGCAGTGCTAGAGATCCCCTTACTAGCGGCAAAGAGACCCAGTACTTC
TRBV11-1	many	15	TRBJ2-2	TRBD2	CASSFGLAGAGELFF	TGTGCCAGCAGCTTCGGACTAGCGGGAGCCGGGGAGCTGTTTTTT
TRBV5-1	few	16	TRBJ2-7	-	CASSLFSGTASYEQYF	TGCGCCAGCAGCCTCTTCTCCGGGACTGCTTCCTACGAGCAGTACTTC
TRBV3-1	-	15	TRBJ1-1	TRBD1	CASSPSGQGITEAFF	TGTGCCAGCAGCCCGTCCGGACAGGGGATCACTGAAGCTTTCTTT